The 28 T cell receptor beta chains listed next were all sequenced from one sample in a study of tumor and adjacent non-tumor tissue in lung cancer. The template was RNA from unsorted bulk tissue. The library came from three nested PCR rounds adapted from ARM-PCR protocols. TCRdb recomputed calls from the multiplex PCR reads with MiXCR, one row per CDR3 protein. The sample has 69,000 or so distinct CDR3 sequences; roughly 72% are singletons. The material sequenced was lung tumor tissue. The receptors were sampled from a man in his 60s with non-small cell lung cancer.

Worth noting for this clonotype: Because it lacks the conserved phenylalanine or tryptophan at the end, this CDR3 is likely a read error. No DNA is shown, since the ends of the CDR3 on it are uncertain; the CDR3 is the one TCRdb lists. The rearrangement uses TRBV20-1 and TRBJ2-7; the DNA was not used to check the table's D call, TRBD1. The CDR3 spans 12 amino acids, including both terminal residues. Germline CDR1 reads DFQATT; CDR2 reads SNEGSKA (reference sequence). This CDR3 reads CSERDRPDEEYI.

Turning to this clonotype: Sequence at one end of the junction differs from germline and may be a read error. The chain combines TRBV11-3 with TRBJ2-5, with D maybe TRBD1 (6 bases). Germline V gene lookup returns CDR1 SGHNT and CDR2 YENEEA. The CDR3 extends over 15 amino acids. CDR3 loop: CASSLAPDSRETLYF. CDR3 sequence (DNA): TGTGCCAGCAGCTTAGCCCCGGACAGTCGAGAGACCCTGTACTTC.

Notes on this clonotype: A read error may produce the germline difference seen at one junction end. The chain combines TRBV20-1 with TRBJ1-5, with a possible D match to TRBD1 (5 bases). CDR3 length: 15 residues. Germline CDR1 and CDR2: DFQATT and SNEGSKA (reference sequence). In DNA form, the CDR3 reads TGCAGTGCCCCTCGGGGGGTAGGGATCAACCAGCTCCAGCATTTT. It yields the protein CSAPRGVGINQLQHF.

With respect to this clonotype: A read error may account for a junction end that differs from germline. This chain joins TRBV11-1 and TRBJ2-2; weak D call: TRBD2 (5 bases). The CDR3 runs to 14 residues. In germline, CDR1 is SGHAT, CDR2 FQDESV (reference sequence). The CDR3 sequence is CVSRYTSGTGELFF. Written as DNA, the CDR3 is TGTGTCAGCAGATATACTAGTGGTACCGGGGAGCTGTTTTTT.

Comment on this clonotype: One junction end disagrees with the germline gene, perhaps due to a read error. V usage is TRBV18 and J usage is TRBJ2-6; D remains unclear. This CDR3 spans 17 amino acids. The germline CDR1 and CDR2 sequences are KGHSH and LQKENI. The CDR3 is CASSPPRWRAGANVLTF. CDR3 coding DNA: TGTGCCAGTTCACCACCTCGATGGAGAGCTGGGGCCAACGTCCTGACTTTC.

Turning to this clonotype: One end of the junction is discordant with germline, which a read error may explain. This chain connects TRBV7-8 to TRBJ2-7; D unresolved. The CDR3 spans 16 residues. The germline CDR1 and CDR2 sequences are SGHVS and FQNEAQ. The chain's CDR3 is CASSLDGLGSSYEQHF. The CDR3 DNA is TGTGCCAGCAGCTTAGATGGGCTCGGCAGCTCCTATGAGCAGCACTTC.

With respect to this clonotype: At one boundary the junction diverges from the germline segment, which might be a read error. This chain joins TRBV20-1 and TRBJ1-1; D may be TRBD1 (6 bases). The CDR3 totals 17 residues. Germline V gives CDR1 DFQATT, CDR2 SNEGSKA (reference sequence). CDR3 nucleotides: TGCAGTGCTAGAGAGGTTCAGGACAGCACCATGAACATTGAAGCTTTCTTT. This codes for CSAREVQDSTMNIEAFF.

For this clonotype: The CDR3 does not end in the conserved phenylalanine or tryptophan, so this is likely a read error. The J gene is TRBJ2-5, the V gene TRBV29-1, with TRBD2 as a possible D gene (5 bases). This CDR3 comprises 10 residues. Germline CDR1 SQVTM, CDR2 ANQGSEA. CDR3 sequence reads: CSVGGETQYY. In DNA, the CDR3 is TGTAGCGTTGGCGGAGAGACCCAGTACTAC.

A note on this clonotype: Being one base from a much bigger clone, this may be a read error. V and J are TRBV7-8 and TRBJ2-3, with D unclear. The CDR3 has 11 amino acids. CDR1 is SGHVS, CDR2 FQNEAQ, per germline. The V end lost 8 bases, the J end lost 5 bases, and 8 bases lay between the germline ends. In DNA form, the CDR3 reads TGTGCCAGCGGGTATCAAGATACGCAGTATTTT. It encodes CASGYQDTQYF. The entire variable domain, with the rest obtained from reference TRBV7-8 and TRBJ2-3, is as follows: GAGVSQSPRYKVAKRGQDVALRCDPISGHVSLFWYQQALGQGPEFLTYFQNEAQLDKSGLPSDRFFAERPEGSVSTLKIQRTQQEDSAVYLCASGYQDTQYFGPGTRLTVL.

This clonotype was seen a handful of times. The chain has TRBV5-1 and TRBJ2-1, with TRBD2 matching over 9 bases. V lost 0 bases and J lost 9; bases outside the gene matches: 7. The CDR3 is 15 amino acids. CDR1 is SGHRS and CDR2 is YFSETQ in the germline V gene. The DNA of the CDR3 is TGCGCCAGCAGCTTGGGTAGCGGGAGTAATGCTGAGCAGTTCTTC. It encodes CASSLGSGSNAEQFF.

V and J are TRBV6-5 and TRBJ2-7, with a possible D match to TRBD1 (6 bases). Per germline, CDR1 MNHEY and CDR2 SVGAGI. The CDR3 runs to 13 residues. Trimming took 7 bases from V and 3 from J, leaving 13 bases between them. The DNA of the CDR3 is TGTGCCAGCAACGAGGGGGAGAGCTACGAGCAGTACTTC. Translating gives CASNEGESYEQYF.

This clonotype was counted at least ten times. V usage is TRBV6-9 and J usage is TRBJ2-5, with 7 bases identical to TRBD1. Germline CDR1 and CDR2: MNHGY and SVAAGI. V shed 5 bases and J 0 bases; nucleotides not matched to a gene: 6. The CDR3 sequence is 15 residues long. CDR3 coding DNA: TGTGCCAGCAGTCCCGAGGGGGCCTACCAAGAGACCCAGTACTTC. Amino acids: CASSPEGAYQETQYF.

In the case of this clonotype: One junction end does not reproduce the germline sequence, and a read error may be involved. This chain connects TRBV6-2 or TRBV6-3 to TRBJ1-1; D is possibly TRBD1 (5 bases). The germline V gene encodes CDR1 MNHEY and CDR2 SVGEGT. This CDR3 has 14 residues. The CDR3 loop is CASSRTGGNTEALF. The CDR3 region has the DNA TGTGCCAGCAGCCGGACGGGGGGGAACACAGAAGCTTTATTT.

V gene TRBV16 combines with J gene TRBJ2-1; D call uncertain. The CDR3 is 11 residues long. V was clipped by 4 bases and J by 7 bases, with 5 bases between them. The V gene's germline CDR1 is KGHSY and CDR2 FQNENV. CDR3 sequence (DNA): TGTGCCAGCAGCCCCAGAAATGAGCAGTTCTTC. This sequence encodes CASSPRNEQFF.

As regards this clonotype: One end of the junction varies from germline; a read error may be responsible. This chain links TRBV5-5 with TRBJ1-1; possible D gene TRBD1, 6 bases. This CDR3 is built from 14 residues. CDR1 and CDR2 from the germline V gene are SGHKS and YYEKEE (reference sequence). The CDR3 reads CASSSDRLGTVAFF. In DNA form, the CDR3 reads TGTGCCAGCAGCAGCGACAGGCTCGGAACTGTAGCTTTCTTT. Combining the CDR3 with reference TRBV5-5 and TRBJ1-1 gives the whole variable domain DAGVTQSPTHLIKTRGQQVTLRCSPISGHKSVSWYQQVLGQGPQFIFQYYEKEERGRGNFPDRFSARQFPNYSSELNVNALLLGDSALYLCASSSDRLGTVAFFGQGTRLTVV.

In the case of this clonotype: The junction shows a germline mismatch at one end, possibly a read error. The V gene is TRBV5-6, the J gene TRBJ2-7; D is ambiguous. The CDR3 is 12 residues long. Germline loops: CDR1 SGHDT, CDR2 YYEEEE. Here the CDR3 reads CASSLLGYEQYF. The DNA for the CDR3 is TGTGCCAGTAGCTTGTTAGGCTACGAGCAGTACTTC.

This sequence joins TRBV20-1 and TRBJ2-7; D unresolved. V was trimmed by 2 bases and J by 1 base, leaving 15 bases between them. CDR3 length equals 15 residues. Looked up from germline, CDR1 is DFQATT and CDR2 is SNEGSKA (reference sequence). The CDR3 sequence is CSARLPGRLSYEQYF. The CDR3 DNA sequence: TGCAGTGCTAGACTTCCGGGCCGCCTATCCTACGAGCAGTACTTC.

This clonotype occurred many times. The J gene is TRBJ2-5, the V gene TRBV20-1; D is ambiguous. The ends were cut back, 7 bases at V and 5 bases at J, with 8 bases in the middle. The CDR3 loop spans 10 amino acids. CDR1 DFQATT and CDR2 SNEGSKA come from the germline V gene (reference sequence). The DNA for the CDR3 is TGCAGTGAAGGAAGGGAGACCCAGTACTTC. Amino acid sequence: CSEGRETQYF.

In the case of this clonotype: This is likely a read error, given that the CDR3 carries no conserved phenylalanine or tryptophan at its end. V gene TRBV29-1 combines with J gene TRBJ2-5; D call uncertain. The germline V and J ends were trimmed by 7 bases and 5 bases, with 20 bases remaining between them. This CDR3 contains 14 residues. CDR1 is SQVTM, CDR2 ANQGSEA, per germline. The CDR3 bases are TGCAGCGCCTCACACAGCTACCGCCATGAGACCCAGTACTTG. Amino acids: CSASHSYRHETQYL.

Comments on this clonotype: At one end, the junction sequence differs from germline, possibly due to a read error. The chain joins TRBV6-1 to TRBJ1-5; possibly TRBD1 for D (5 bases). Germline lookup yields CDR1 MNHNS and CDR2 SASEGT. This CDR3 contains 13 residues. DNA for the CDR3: TGTGCCAGCAGCCACATGGGGGATCAGCACCAGCATTTT. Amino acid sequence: CASSHMGDQHQHF.

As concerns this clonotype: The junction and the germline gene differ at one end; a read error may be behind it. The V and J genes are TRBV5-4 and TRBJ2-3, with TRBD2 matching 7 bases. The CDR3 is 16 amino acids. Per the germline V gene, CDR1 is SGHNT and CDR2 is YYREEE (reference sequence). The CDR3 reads CASSPIKREPGDTQYF. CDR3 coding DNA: TGTGCCAGCAGCCCTATCAAGCGGGAACCGGGAGATACGCAATATTTT.

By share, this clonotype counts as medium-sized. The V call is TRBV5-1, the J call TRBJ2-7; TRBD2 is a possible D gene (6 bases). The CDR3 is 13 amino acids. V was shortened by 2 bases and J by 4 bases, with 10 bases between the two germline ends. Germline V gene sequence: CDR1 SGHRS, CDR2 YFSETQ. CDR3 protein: CASSLLAGYEQYF. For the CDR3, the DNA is TGCGCCAGCAGCTTACTAGCAGGTTACGAGCAGTACTTC.

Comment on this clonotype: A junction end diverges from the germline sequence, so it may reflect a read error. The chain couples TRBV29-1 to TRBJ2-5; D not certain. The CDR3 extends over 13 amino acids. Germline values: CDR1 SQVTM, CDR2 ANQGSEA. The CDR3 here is CSAPFFTQETQYF. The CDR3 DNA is TGCAGCGCTCCTTTCTTTACCCAAGAGACACAGTACTTC.

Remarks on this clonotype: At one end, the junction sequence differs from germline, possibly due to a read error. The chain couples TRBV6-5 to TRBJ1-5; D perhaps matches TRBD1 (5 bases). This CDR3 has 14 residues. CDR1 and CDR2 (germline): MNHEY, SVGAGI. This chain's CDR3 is CASSYSGGDQPQHF. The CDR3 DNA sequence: TGTGCCAGTAGTTATTCGGGGGGTGATCAGCCCCAGCATTTT.

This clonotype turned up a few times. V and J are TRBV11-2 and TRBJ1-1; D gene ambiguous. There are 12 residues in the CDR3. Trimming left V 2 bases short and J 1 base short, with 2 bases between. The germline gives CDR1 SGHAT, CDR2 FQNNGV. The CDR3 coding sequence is TGTGCCAGCAGCTTAAAGAACACTGAAGCTTTCTTT. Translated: CASSLKNTEAFF.

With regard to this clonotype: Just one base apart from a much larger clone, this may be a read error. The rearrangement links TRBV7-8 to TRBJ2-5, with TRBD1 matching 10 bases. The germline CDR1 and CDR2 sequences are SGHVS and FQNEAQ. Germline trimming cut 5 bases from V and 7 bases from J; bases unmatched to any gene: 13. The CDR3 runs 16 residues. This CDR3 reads CASSPHGRDRGATQYF. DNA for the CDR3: TGTGCCAGCAGCCCCCATGGGCGGGACAGGGGCGCGACCCAGTACTTC.

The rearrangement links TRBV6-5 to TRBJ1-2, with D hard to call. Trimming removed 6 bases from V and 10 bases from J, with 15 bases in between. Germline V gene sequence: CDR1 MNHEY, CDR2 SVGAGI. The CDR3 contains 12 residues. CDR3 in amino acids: CASSRGGYIYTF. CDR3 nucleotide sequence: TGTGCCAGCAGCCGCGGAGGCTATATCTACACCTTC.

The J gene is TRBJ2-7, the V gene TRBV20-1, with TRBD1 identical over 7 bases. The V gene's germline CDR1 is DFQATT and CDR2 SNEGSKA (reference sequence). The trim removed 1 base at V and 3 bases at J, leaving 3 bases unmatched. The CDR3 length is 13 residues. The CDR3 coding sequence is TGCAGTGCTAGAGTTACAGGGGTCTACGAGCAGTACTTC. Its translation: CSARVTGVYEQYF.